This T cell receptor (beta chain) was sequenced for a study of T cells after yellow fever vaccination. General study results and limits: Re-detected after boosting: most primary clones, 96% of CD4 and roughly 90% of CD8. The appearance of a small share of clonotypes in both CD4 and CD8 compartments was observed.

A note on this clonotype: Its cognate antigen is unknown.

Germline lookup yields CDR1 DFQATT and CDR2 SNEGSKA (reference sequence). Deletions cut 3 bases from V and 0 bases from J, with 7 bases between. The CDR3 has 13 residues. A 5'RACE template-switching step, the method used to make TCR cDNA, added a universal primer site and UMIs. TCRdb analysed the 5' RACE reads with MiXCR anew, one entry per CDR3 protein. The table lists 500,000 to 650,000 distinct CDR3 sequences, about 12% of them singletons. Source: PBMCs, taken on the day of the yellow fever booster vaccination. The chain couples TRBV20-1 to TRBJ2-3, with D unclear. This TCR came from a man aged 25 to 40 who received the YFV17D yellow fever vaccine. As DNA, the CDR3 is TGCAGTGCTAGTCACCAAAGCACAGATACGCAGTATTTT. It is translated as CSASHQSTDTQYF.